This is a list of T cell receptor beta chains from one sample in a study of cytomegalovirus exposure and HLA in healthy donors. The assay was immunoSEQ multiplex PCR, and TCRdb's table has in-frame clones only and misses some. Of 200,000 or so clones in the sample, about nine tenths were seen once. Material: PBMCs. The receptor set was obtained from a young woman in good health and CMV-seropositive. Each CDR3 is given with its conserved first and last residue. D genes are given only for firm matches. Rows may omit the clone size; those that give it use once, few, many or a size class.

v_call,clone_size,d_call,j_call,cdr3_aa,cdr3_nt
TRBV2,.,.,TRBJ2-7,CASSATGSGYEQYF,TGTGCCAGCAGTGCCACCGGGAGTGGGTACGAGCAGTACTTC
TRBV6-1,.,.,TRBJ1-2,CASSEAAQGNYGYTF,TGTGCCAGCAGTGAAGCGGCCCAGGGGAACTATGGCTACACCTTC
TRBV4-1,once,TRBD2,TRBJ2-2,CASSRTGTSGREISPGELFF,TGCGCCAGCAGCCGAACCGGGACTAGCGGGAGGGAAATATCTCCCGGGGAGCTGTTTTTT
TRBV4-1,.,TRBD2,TRBJ2-1,CASSRGKRGSYNEQFF,TGCGCCAGCAGCCGAGGAAAGCGGGGATCCTACAATGAGCAGTTCTTC
TRBV5-1,.,TRBD1,TRBJ1-2,CASSWPLGQLNYGYTF,TGCGCCAGCAGCTGGCCCCTGGGACAGCTGAACTATGGCTACACCTTC
TRBV27,once,TRBD2,TRBJ2-1,CASRRTSGDNGQFF,TGTGCCAGCAGAAGGACTAGCGGAGACAATGGGCAGTTCTTC
TRBV30,few,.,TRBJ1-2,CAERRIGYTF,TGTGCCGAGAGGAGGATCGGCTACACCTTC
TRBV6-6,.,TRBD1,TRBJ2-7,CASRTGGYEQYF,TGTGCCAGCAGGACAGGGGGGTACGAGCAGTACTTC
TRBV29-1,few,.,TRBJ1-1,CSYIVGLTEAFF,TGCAGCTACATAGTTGGGCTGACTGAAGCTTTCTTT
TRBV27,.,.,TRBJ2-3,CASSLSWRVSDTQYF,TGTGCCAGCAGTTTATCGTGGAGGGTTTCAGATACGCAGTATTTT
TRBV19,.,.,TRBJ2-1,CASSIGAGSYNEQFF,TGTGCCAGTAGTATCGGCGCGGGATCCTACAATGAGCAGTTCTTC
TRBV28,.,.,TRBJ2-6,CASSLRSYRVRGSGANVLTF,TGTGCCAGCAGCCTCCGGTCATACAGGGTGAGGGGCTCTGGGGCCAACGTCCTGACTTTC
TRBV2,.,.,TRBJ1-3,CASSTGNSGNTIYF,TGTGCCAGCAGTACAGGGAACTCTGGAAACACCATATATTTT
TRBV10-2,once,.,TRBJ2-1,CASSEAGVGYNEQFF,TGCGCCAGCAGTGAGGCAGGGGTGGGCTACAATGAGCAGTTCTTC
TRBV27,.,.,TRBJ2-1,CASSLTTPFLFF,TGTGCCAGCAGTTTAACTACCCCGTTTTTGTTCTTC
TRBV9,once,.,TRBJ1-4,CASSPRGGANEKLFF,TGTGCCAGCAGCCCTCGGGGGGGAGCTAATGAAAAACTGTTTTTT
TRBV6-5,.,TRBD2,TRBJ2-3,CASSYSIGEGDTQYF,TGTGCCAGCAGTTACTCGATAGGGGAGGGCGATACGCAGTATTTT
TRBV9,.,TRBD2,TRBJ2-3,CASSPRLASADTQYF,TGTGCCAGCAGCCCCCGACTAGCGTCAGCAGATACGCAGTATTTT
TRBV5-1,once,.,TRBJ2-1,CASSLAASYNEQFF,TGCGCCAGCAGCTTGGCCGCGTCCTACAATGAGCAGTTCTTC
TRBV10-2,.,TRBD1,TRBJ1-5,CASRADRGSNQPQHF,TGCGCCAGCAGGGCAGACAGGGGCAGCAATCAGCCCCAGCATTTT
TRBV30,.,TRBD1,TRBJ2-7,CAWSVQGAYEQYF,TGTGCCTGGAGTGTGCAGGGGGCTTACGAGCAGTACTTC
TRBV6-1,.,.,TRBJ2-1,CASSEWQYEQFF,TGTGCCAGCAGTGAATGGCAATATGAGCAGTTCTTC
TRBV30,.,.,TRBJ1-1,CAWKLLSAAAEAFF,TGTGCCTGGAAGCTTTTATCGGCAGCGGCTGAAGCTTTCTTT
TRBV4-1,.,TRBD1,TRBJ1-5,CASSQGGRGNQPQHF,TGCGCCAGCAGCCAAGGAGGCAGGGGGAATCAGCCCCAGCATTTT
TRBV25-1,few,TRBD1,TRBJ1-1,CASSPGTGATEAFF,TGTGCCAGCAGTCCCGGGACAGGGGCCACTGAAGCTTTCTTT
TRBV28,.,.,TRBJ2-4,CASSLTVLAKNIQYF,TGTGCCAGCAGTTTAACAGTACTAGCCAAAAACATTCAGTACTTC
TRBV6-6,.,.,TRBJ2-5,CASSSAGETQYF,TGTGCCAGCAGTTCCGCCGGTGAGACCCAGTACTTC
TRBV5-1,.,TRBD2,TRBJ2-2,CASSPLGLAAGELFF,TGCGCCAGCAGCCCGCTTGGACTAGCGGCTGGGGAGCTGTTTTTT
TRBV4-1,.,.,TRBJ2-2,CASGQFTGELFF,TGCGCCAGCGGACAGTTCACCGGGGAGCTGTTTTTT
TRBV9,.,.,TRBJ1-1,CASSVYGNRNTEAFF,TGTGCCAGCAGCGTATACGGGAACAGAAACACTGAAGCTTTCTTT
TRBV11-3,few,.,TRBJ2-1,CASSLYHNEQFF,TGTGCCAGCAGCCTATACCACAATGAGCAGTTCTTC
TRBV5-1,.,TRBD1,TRBJ1-5,CASKQGTSNQPQHF,TGCGCCAGCAAACAGGGGACCAGCAATCAGCCCCAGCATTTT
TRBV2,.,TRBD2,TRBJ2-3,CAKQGLAGADTQYF,TGTGCCAAGCAGGGACTAGCGGGAGCAGATACGCAGTATTTT
TRBV27,.,.,TRBJ1-1,CASSLGDEAFF,TGTGCCAGCAGTTTGGGCGATGAAGCTTTCTTT
TRBV5-8,.,.,TRBJ1-5,CASRGFHQPQHF,TGTGCCAGCAGGGGCTTCCATCAGCCCCAGCATTTT
TRBV5-6,.,.,TRBJ2-5,CASSLQIQETQYF,TGTGCCAGCAGCTTGCAGATCCAAGAGACCCAGTACTTC
TRBV27,once,.,TRBJ2-1,CASSLASSYNEQFF,TGTGCCAGCAGTTTAGCTAGCTCCTACAATGAGCAGTTCTTC
TRBV28,.,.,TRBJ2-7,CATRDLSSYEQYF,TGTGCCACCCGGGACTTGTCCTCCTACGAGCAGTACTTC
TRBV20-1,.,.,TRBJ1-2,CSATGDNGYTF,TGCAGTGCTACAGGTGACAACGGCTACACCTTC
TRBV5-4,.,TRBD1,TRBJ1-2,CASNMQGANYGYTF,TGTGCCAGCAACATGCAGGGGGCTAACTATGGCTACACCTTC
TRBV4-1,.,.,TRBJ1-1,CASSLPGGSRARVGNTEAFF,TGCGCCAGCAGCCTCCCGGGGGGGTCGAGGGCTCGGGTGGGAAACACTGAAGCTTTCTTT
TRBV5-1,.,.,TRBJ1-1,CASSLSGDTEAFF,TGCGCCAGCAGCTTGTCCGGGGACACTGAAGCTTTCTTT